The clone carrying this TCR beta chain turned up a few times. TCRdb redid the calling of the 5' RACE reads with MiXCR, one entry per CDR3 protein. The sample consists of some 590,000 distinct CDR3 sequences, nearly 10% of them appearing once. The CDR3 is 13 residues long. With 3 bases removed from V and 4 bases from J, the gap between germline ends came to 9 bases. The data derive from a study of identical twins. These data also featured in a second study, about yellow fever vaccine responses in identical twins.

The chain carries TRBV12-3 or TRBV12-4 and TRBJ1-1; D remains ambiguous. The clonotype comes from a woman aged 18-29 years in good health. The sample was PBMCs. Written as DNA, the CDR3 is TGTGCCAGCAGTTTCCATAGTGGCACTGAAGCTTTCTTT. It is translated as CASSFHSGTEAFF.